Below, 20 T cell receptor beta chains from the same sample are listed, as sequenced in a study of shared clonotypes between healthy human individuals. The table came from immunoSEQ multiplex PCR; TCRdb's copy has only in-frame clones and leaves some out. The data show 450,000 to 600,000 clones, approximately 79% seen once. The sample was PBMCs. These receptors came from a woman in her forties in good health. Some clones in this sample may be carry-over from other donors' samples.

Remarks on this clone: This sequence may be a read error, since a much larger clone differs from it by one base. This sequence joins TRBV27 and TRBJ1-5, with TRBD1 as a possible D gene (5 bases). Germline CDR1 reads MNHEY; CDR2 reads SMNVEV (reference sequence). The CDR3 totals 14 residues. The V and J ends lost 2 bases and 5 bases respectively, with 10 bases between them. CDR3 bases: TGTGCCAGCAGTTTAGGGAGGGGCGATCAGCCCCAGCATTTT. Amino acid sequence: CASSLGRGDQPQHF.

This clone showed up just once. CDR3 coding DNA: TGTGCCAGCAGTTTAATCCGCTTGGAGGGGAATGAGCAGTTCTTC. Amino acid sequence: CASSLIRLEGNEQFF. The genes are TRBV28 and TRBJ2-1; TRBD2 might be the D (6 bases). CDR3 length equals 15 residues. Trimming left V 2 bases short and J 7 bases short, with 15 bases between. Germline CDR1 MDHEN, CDR2 SYDVKM.

V usage is TRBV5-1 and J usage is TRBJ1-1; no reliable D call. The ends were cut back, 2 bases at V and 0 bases at J, with 11 bases in the middle. The CDR3 extends over 15 amino acids. Germline assignment: CDR1 SGHRS and CDR2 YFSETQ. CDR3 bases: TGCGCCAGCAGCTTTGAGGGAACCTTGAACACTGAAGCTTTCTTT. Protein: CASSFEGTLNTEAFF.

This chain connects TRBV2 to TRBJ2-5; 11 nucleotides match TRBD2. The CDR3 runs to 15 residues. J gave up 2 bases and V 7 bases, and 6 bases lay outside the gene matches. The germline V gene has CDR1 SNHLY and CDR2 FYNNEI. Written as DNA, the CDR3 is TGTGCCAGCATGTCGCTAGCGGGAGGACAAGAGACCCAGTACTTC. Protein sequence: CASMSLAGGQETQYF.

The chain recombines TRBV7-9 with TRBJ1-3; D is unresolved. CDR1 and CDR2 (germline): SEHNR, FQNEAQ (reference sequence). CDR3 length equals 16 residues. V was clipped by 1 base and J by 0 bases, with 10 bases between them. The CDR3 is CASSLVPVSSGNTIYF. CDR3 nucleotide sequence: TGTGCCAGCAGCTTAGTTCCGGTCAGCTCTGGAAACACCATATATTTT.

Many counts were recorded for this clone. The V call is TRBV30, the J call TRBJ1-2; weak D call: TRBD1 (6 bases). Germline-derived CDR1 and CDR2 are GTSNPN and SVGIG (reference sequence). Trimming took 4 bases from V and 8 from J, leaving 20 bases between them. This CDR3 spans 14 amino acids. CDR3 nucleotides: TGTGCCTGGAAGTTCGGGGCGGGGGCTGGAGGCTACACCTTC. Protein: CAWKFGAGAGGYTF. The full variable domain, rest sourced from reference TRBV30 and TRBJ1-2, is SQTIHQWPATLVQPVGSPLSLECTVEGTSNPNLYWYRQAAGRGLQLLFYSVGIGQISSEVPQNLSASRPQDRQFILSSKKLLLSDSGFYLCAWKFGAGAGGYTFGSGTRLTVV.

The chain couples TRBV5-4 to TRBJ2-5, with unresolved D. The J call may be faulty, since TRBJ2-7 better matches the DNA end. CDR1 and CDR2 from the germline V gene are SGHNT and YYREEE (reference sequence). This CDR3 has 14 residues. CDR3 amino acids: CASSPQPVSYEQYF. CDR3 DNA: TGTGCCAGCAGCCCGCAGCCGGTCTCCTACGAGCAGTACTTC.

V usage is TRBV19 and J usage is TRBJ2-1, with 9 bases aligning to TRBD2. Germline V CDR1 and CDR2: LNHDA, SQIVND (reference sequence). V trimming: 6 bases; J trimming: 5 bases; junction bases outside the gene matches: 11. The CDR3 runs to 16 residues. The CDR3 DNA sequence: TGTGCCAGTAGGGAGGGGCTAGCGGGACGCCACAATGAGCAGTTCTTC. Protein sequence: CASREGLAGRHNEQFF. The whole variable domain, remainder taken from reference TRBV19 and TRBJ2-1, is DGGITQSPKYLFRKEGQNVTLSCEQNLNHDAMYWYRQDPGQGLRLIYYSQIVNDFQKGDIAEGYSVSREKKESFPLTVTSAQKNPTAFYLCASREGLAGRHNEQFFGPGTRLTVL.

V gene TRBV6-6 combines with J gene TRBJ1-1, with D perhaps matching TRBD1 (5 bases). CDR1 and CDR2 (germline): MNHNY, SVGAGI (reference sequence). There are 15 residues in the CDR3. V shed 10 bases and J shed 4 bases, with 22 bases lying between them. The CDR3 region is CATRPSPGLGTEAFF. CDR3 DNA: TGTGCCACCCGCCCTAGTCCAGGGCTTGGCACTGAAGCTTTCTTT.

This chain uses TRBV11-2 with TRBJ2-1; 10 bases match TRBD1. V trimming: 6 bases; J trimming: 10 bases; junction bases outside the gene matches: 15. The CDR3 sequence is 16 residues long. Germline lookup yields CDR1 SGHAT and CDR2 FQNNGV. Here the CDR3 DNA reads TGTGCCAGCAGAACAATCCGGGACAGGGGAGGAGGAGAGCAGTTCTTC. Its protein product is CASRTIRDRGGGEQFF.

The CDR3 DNA reads as TGTGCCAGCAGTTTACTAGCGGCCACAGATACGCAGTATTTT. Protein sequence: CASSLLAATDTQYF. This sequence joins TRBV28 and TRBJ2-3; 7 bases fit TRBD2. Germline trimming cut 2 bases from V and 2 bases from J; bases unmatched to any gene: 1. CDR1 and CDR2 (germline): MDHEN, SYDVKM. CDR3 length: 14 amino acids. Full variable domain (rest looked up from reference TRBV28 and TRBJ2-3): DVKVTQSSRYLVKRTGEKVFLECVQDMDHENMFWYRQDPGLGLRLIYFSYDVKMKEKGDIPEGYSVSREKKERFSLILESASTNQTSMYLCASSLLAATDTQYFGPGTRLTVL.

The genes are TRBV18 and TRBJ1-2, with D tentatively TRBD1 (6 bases). The length of the CDR3 is 15 residues. Germline V gene lookup returns CDR1 KGHSH and CDR2 LQKENI. Trimming removed 3 bases from V and 5 bases from J, with 16 bases in between. The DNA of the CDR3 is TGTGCCAGCTCACCTCGCCCGGACAGCGAATATGGCTACACCTTC. As protein: CASSPRPDSEYGYTF.

The rearrangement links TRBV11-2 to TRBJ1-2; a possible D gene is TRBD1 (5 bases). V was cut by 5 bases and J by 2 bases, with 9 bases left in between. CDR3 length: 13 residues. The germline gives CDR1 SGHAT, CDR2 FQNNGV. The CDR3 spells CASSPDRNYGYTF. CDR3 bases: TGTGCCAGCAGCCCCGACAGAAACTATGGCTACACCTTC.

A note on this clone: A read error may account for a junction end that differs from germline. V and J are TRBV28 and TRBJ2-7, with TRBD1 as a possible D gene (5 bases). The germline V gene has CDR1 MDHEN and CDR2 SYDVKM. The CDR3 sequence is 14 residues long. The CDR3 protein is CASSLLQGTGEQHF. DNA of the CDR3: TGTGCCAGCAGTTTACTGCAGGGAACCGGCGAGCAGCACTTC.

This chain links TRBV11-2 with TRBJ2-1; 8 bases are shared with TRBD1. This CDR3 has 12 amino acids. In germline, CDR1 is SGHAT, CDR2 FQNNGV. J lost 15 bases, V lost 5 bases, and 9 bases had no gene match. The DNA of the CDR3 is TGTGCCAGCAGCACCCGACAGGGGCCATGGTTCTTC. Translating gives CASSTRQGPWFF.

This clone showed up just a few times. The chain links TRBV7-2 to TRBJ2-3; 7 nucleotides align to TRBD1. The V gene end was trimmed by 5 bases and the J gene end by 0 bases; junction bases not matched to a gene: 5. Germline CDR1 is SGHTA and CDR2 is FQGNSA. The CDR3 length is 15 residues. Here the CDR3 DNA reads TGTGCCAGCAGCCCTAACAGGGGTAGCACAGATACGCAGTATTTT. As protein: CASSPNRGSTDTQYF.

V gene TRBV18 combines with J gene TRBJ2-7; 7 positions agree with TRBD2. In germline, CDR1 is KGHSH, CDR2 LQKENI. The ends lost 4 bases at V and 2 bases at J; junction bases unmatched: 17. The CDR3 is 18 amino acids. The CDR3 loop is CASSQNLPTSAQPYEQYF. The CDR3 nucleotides are TGTGCCAGCTCACAAAACCTCCCCACTAGCGCGCAACCCTACGAGCAGTACTTC.

V and J are TRBV11-1 and TRBJ2-5, with a weak D call TRBD1 (5 bases). Germline CDR1 reads SGHAT; CDR2 reads FQDESV (reference sequence). Between the trimmed V and J ends, which lost 5 bases and 5 bases, there was a span of 24 bases. There are 17 residues in the CDR3. The CDR3 is CASSPPPKLQGWETQYF. The CDR3 DNA follows: TGTGCCAGCAGCCCGCCCCCAAAGCTCCAGGGTTGGGAGACCCAGTACTTC.

The chain carries TRBV11-2 and TRBJ2-5; tentatively, D is TRBD2 (6 bases). Germline values: CDR1 SGHAT, CDR2 FQNNGV. CDR3 length: 13 amino acids. Trimming left V 5 bases short and J 4 bases short, with 11 bases between. In DNA, the CDR3 is TGTGCCAGCAGCCCCGCGGGGCGAGAGACCCAGTACTTC. Translation: CASSPAGRETQYF.

The rearrangement links TRBV21-1 to TRBJ2-2; TRBD1, the D gene given by the table, was not confirmed from the DNA. TRBV21-1 is labeled a pseudogene. This CDR3 comprises 14 residues. The CDR3 region is CAKGTECITGELFF. DNA for the CDR3: TGTGCCAAAGGGACAGAGTGTATCACCGGGGAGCTGTTTTTT.